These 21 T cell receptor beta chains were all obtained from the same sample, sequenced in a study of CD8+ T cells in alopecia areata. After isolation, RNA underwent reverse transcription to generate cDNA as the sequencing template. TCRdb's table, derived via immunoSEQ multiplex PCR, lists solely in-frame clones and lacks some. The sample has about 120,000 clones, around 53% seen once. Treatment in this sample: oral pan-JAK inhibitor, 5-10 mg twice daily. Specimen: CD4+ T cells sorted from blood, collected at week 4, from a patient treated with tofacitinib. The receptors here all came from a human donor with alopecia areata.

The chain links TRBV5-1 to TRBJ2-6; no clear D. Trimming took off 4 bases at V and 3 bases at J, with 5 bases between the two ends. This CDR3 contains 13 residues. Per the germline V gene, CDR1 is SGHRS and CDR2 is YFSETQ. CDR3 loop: CASSPSGANVLTF. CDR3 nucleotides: TGCGCCAGCAGCCCAAGTGGGGCCAACGTCCTGACTTTC.

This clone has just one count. CDR3 in amino acids: CAWNRGVRETQYF. The DNA of the CDR3 is TGTGCCTGGAACAGAGGAGTCAGAGAGACCCAGTACTTC. This chain connects TRBV30 to TRBJ2-5; D ambiguous. From germline, CDR1 is GTSNPN and CDR2 SVGIG (reference sequence). The CDR3 totals 13 residues. V was trimmed by 4 bases and J by 4 bases, leaving 13 bases between them.

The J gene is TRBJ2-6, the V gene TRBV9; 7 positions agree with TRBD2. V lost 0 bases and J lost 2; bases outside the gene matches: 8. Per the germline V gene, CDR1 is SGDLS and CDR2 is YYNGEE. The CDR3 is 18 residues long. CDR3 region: CASSVELERGAGANVLTF. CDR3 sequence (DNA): TGTGCCAGCAGCGTAGAGCTCGAACGGGGGGCTGGGGCCAACGTCCTGACTTTC.

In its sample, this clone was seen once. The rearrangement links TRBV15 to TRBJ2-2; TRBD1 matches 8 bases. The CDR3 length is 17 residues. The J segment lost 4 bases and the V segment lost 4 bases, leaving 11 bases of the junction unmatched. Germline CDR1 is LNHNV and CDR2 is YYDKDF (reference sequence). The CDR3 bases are TGTGCCACCAGCACTAGGACTTTTACAGGGGGCACCGGGGAGCTGTTTTTT. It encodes CATSTRTFTGGTGELFF.

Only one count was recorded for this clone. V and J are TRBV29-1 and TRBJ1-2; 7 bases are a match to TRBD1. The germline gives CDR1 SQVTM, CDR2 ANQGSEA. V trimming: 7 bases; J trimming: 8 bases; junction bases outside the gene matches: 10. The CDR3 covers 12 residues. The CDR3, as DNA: TGCAGCGGTATACAGGGGCGGGAAGGCTACACCTTC. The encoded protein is CSGIQGREGYTF.

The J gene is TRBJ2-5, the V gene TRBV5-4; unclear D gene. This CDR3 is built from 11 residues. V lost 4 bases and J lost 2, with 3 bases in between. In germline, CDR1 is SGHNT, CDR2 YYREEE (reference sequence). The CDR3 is CASSRQETQYF. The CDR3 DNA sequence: TGTGCCAGCAGCCGACAAGAGACCCAGTACTTC.

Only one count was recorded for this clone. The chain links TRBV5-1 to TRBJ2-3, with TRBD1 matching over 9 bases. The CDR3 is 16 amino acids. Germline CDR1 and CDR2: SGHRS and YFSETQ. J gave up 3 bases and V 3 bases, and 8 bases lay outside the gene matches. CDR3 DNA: TGCGCCAGCAGCTCACCCGGGACAGGGATTACAGATACGCAGTATTTT. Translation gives CASSSPGTGITDTQYF.

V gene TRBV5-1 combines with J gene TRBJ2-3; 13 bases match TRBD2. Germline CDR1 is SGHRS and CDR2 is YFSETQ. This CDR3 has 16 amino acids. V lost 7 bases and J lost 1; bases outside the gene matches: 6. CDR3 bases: TGCGCCAGCTCCCTACTAGCGGGAGGGGGCACAGATACGCAGTATTTT. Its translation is CASSLLAGGGTDTQYF.

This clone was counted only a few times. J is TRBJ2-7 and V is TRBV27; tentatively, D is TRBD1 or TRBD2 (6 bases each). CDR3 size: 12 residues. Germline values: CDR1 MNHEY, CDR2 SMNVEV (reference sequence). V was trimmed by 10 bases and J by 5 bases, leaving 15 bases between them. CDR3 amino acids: CATRRGADEQYF. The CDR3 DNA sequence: TGTGCCACCCGAAGGGGGGCCGACGAGCAGTACTTC.

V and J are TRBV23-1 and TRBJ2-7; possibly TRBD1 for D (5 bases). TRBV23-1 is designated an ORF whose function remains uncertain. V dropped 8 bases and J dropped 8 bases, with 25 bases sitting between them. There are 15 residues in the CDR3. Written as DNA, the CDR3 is TGCGCCAGCTCTTACGCGAGGCGGACATCGAGACAGCAGTACTTC. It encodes CASSYARRTSRQQYF.

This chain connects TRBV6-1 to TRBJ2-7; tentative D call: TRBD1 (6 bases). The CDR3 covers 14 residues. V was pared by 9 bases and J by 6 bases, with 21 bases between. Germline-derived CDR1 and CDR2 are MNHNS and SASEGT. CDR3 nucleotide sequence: TGTGCCAGTCTTCCACGGGACAAGATGGTCGAGCAGTACTTC. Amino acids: CASLPRDKMVEQYF.

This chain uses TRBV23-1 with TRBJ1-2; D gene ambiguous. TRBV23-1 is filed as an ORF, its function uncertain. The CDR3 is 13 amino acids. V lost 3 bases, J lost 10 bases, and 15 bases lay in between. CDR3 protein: CASSHSTSAYYTF. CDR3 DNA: TGCGCCAGCAGTCATTCTACCTCAGCTTACTACACCTTC.

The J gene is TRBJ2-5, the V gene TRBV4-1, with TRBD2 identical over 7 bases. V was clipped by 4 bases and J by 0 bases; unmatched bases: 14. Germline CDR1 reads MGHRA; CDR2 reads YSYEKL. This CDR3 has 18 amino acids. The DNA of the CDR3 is TGCGCCAGCAGCCTCCGATTCGGGACTATATTAAACCAAGAGACCCAGTACTTC. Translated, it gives CASSLRFGTILNQETQYF.

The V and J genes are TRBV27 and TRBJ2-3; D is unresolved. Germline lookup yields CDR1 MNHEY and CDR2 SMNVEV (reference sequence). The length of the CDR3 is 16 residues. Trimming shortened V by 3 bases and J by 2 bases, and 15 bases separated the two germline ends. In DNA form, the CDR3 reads TGTGCCAGCAGTTTTCGAGCGCCGATTAACACAGATACGCAGTATTTT. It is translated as CASSFRAPINTDTQYF.

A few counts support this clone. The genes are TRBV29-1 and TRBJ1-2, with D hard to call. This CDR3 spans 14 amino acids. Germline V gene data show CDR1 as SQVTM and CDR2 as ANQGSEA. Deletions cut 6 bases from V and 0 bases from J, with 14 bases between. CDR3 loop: CSVPSGPANYGYTF. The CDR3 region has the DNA TGCAGCGTCCCCTCGGGCCCCGCTAACTATGGCTACACCTTC.

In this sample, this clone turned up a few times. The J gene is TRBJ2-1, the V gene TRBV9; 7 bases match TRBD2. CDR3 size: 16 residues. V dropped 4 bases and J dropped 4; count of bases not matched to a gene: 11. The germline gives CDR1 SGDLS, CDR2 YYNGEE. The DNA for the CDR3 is TGTGCCAGCAGCCCGATGGGCGGGGGAACTTACAATGAGCAGTTCTTC. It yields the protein CASSPMGGGTYNEQFF.

Here the CDR3 DNA reads TGTGCCACCAGCAGGGGCCGGACTAGCGGGAGTTTGGAGAATGAGCAGTTCTTC. It translates to CATSRGRTSGSLENEQFF. The chain joins TRBV15 to TRBJ2-1; the match to TRBD2 covers 13 bases. CDR1 and CDR2 (germline): LNHNV, YYDKDF (reference sequence). J was trimmed by 7 bases and V by 3 bases; bases with no gene match: 12. The CDR3 length is 18 residues.

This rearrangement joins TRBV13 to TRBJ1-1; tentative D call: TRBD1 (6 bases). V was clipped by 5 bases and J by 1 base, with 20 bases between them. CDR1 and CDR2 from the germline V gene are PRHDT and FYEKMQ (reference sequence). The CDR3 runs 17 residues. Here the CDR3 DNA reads TGTGCCAGCAGCCCAACATGGGGAGGACAGAGGAACACTGAAGCTTTCTTT. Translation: CASSPTWGGQRNTEAFF.

The CDR3 reads CSAATETHNQPQHF. The CDR3 DNA is TGCAGCGCTGCGACAGAGACTCATAATCAGCCCCAGCATTTT. This chain links TRBV29-1 with TRBJ1-5, with a possible D match to TRBD1 (5 bases). Germline V CDR1 and CDR2: SQVTM, ANQGSEA. Between the trimmed V and J ends, which lost 7 bases and 4 bases, there was a span of 17 bases. This CDR3 has 14 residues.

CDR3 nucleotides: TGTGCCTGGAGCCTATTCAACTATGGCTACACCTTC. Translating it yields CAWSLFNYGYTF. The chain joins TRBV30 to TRBJ1-2; no clear D. V lost 3 bases and J 2 bases, leaving 7 bases between the germline ends. This CDR3 has 12 amino acids. Germline V gene data show CDR1 as GTSNPN and CDR2 as SVGIG (reference sequence). The full variable domain, with the rest looked up from reference TRBV30 and TRBJ1-2, is SQTIHQWPATLVQPVGSPLSLECTVEGTSNPNLYWYRQAAGRGLQLLFYSVGIGQISSEVPQNLSASRPQDRQFILSSKKLLLSDSGFYLCAWSLFNYGYTFGSGTRLTVV.

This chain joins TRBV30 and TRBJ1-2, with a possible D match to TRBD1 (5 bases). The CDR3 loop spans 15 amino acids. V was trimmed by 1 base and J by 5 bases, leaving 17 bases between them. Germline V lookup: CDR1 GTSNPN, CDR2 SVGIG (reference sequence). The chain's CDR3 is CAWSAGGTSLYGYTF. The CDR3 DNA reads TGTGCCTGGAGTGCCGGAGGGACTTCCCTATATGGCTACACCTTC.